This T cell receptor (beta chain) was captured by sequencing in a study of blood T cells in healthy people across ages. Study background: About one barcoded beta molecule was captured per two T cells (by template switching).

Study-wide points: Strong correlation was found linking TCR beta diversity to naive T cell percentage.

Through a sample-barcoded 5' primer and a J-beta primer mix, a second PCR was run for roughly 7 to 12 cycles. Each cDNA molecule received a tag from a template-switch adaptor that had 12 random nucleotides. Using its own MiXCR run on the 5' RACE reads, TCRdb lists one record per CDR3 protein. Among approximately 670,000 distinct CDR3 sequences listed, approximately 40% were seen once. V was cut by 2 bases and J by 8 bases, with 13 bases left in between. The germline gives CDR1 SGDLS, CDR2 YYNGEE. This CDR3 region has 13 residues. In regard to this clonotype: Its antigen remains unidentified.

The amount of total RNA extracted per sample was at least 6 micrograms. This TCR was recovered from a man older than 75 in good health. The sequenced material came from blood. The V call is TRBV9, the J call TRBJ1-2; D might be TRBD1 (5 bases). CDR3 nucleotides: TGTGCCAGCAGCGTGGGGGGTGAAGACGGCTACACCTTC. As protein: CASSVGGEDGYTF.